This is a list of T cell receptor beta chains from one sample in a study of long-term antiretroviral therapy in people with HIV. Assay used: immunoSEQ multiplex PCR; TCRdb lists only in-frame clones, some missing. The table lists 20,000 to 25,000 clones, roughly 84% of them singletons. The material sequenced was unsorted PBMCs, taken 0.6 years after starting antiretroviral therapy. The receptors were gathered from a man in his 60s with HIV. CDR3s include the opening cysteine and the closing phenylalanine or tryptophan. The D gene is left open where the match is weak. Size is stated for part of the rows, as once, few or many counts, or as a class when the clone is expanded.

J	D	size	V	CDR3	DNA
TRBJ2-1	TRBD2	-	TRBV15	CATSRPGLGTGNEQFF	TGTGCCACCAGCAGGCCGGGACTAGGTACCGGCAATGAGCAGTTCTTC
TRBJ2-1	TRBD2	-	TRBV7-9	CASSLGLLAGGHDYNEQFF	TGTGCCAGCAGCTTAGGCCTACTAGCGGGGGGGCATGACTACAATGAGCAGTTCTTC
TRBJ1-6	TRBD1	-	TRBV2	CASSSQGAGSPLHF	TGTGCCAGCAGTTCACAGGGGGCTGGATCACCCCTCCACTTT
TRBJ2-3	TRBD2	-	TRBV9	CASSVYTSGGNTDTQYF	TGTGCCAGCAGCGTATATACTAGCGGGGGGAACACAGATACGCAGTATTTT
TRBJ1-2	-	-	TRBV5-4	CASSQTVGGLTGYTF	TGTGCCAGCAGCCAGACGGTGGGGGGGCTGACGGGCTACACCTTC
TRBJ2-7	TRBD2	-	TRBV10-2	CASSEVVSGGAYEQYF	TGCGCCAGCAGTGAGGTCGTTAGCGGGGGGGCATACGAGCAGTACTTC
TRBJ2-2	TRBD2	-	TRBV7-9	CASPPTSDPNTGELFF	TGTGCCAGCCCCCCCACTAGCGATCCGAACACCGGGGAGCTGTTTTTT
TRBJ1-4	-	-	TRBV2	CASRTMGEELFF	TGTGCCAGCAGAACGATGGGGGAGGAACTGTTTTTT
TRBJ2-1	TRBD2	-	TRBV5-1	CASSPRLGGGNEQFF	TGCGCCAGCAGCCCAAGACTCGGCGGGGGTAACGAGCAGTTCTTC
TRBJ2-2	-	-	TRBV7-2	CASSLVGAGVAGELFF	TGTGCCAGCAGCTTAGTGGGGGCAGGGGTTGCCGGGGAGCTGTTTTTT
TRBJ2-5	TRBD2	-	TRBV7-6	CASSLILAGGETQYF	TGTGCCAGCAGCTTAATCTTAGCGGGAGGGGAGACCCAGTACTTC
TRBJ2-4	-	-	TRBV6-1	CASSEGPGSDIQYF	TGTGCCAGCAGTGAGGGCCCTGGGTCAGACATTCAGTACTTC
TRBJ2-2	-	-	TRBV10-3	CAIQWNTGELFF	TGTGCCATTCAGTGGAACACCGGGGAGCTGTTTTTT
TRBJ2-7	-	-	TRBV5-6	CASSRPGTLSPYEQYF	TGTGCCAGCAGTCGCCCGGGGACCCTAAGCCCCTACGAGCAGTACTTC
TRBJ2-3	TRBD2	-	TRBV5-1	CASAGEGPITDTQYF	TGCGCCAGCGCCGGGGAGGGCCCCATCACAGATACGCAGTATTTT
TRBJ2-7	-	-	TRBV30	CASGGEGGSYEQYF	TGTGCCTCAGGTGGGGAGGGGGGGTCCTACGAGCAGTACTTC
TRBJ2-7	TRBD1	-	TRBV5-1	CASSAPTGGGEQYF	TGCGCCAGCAGCGCCCCGACAGGGGGTGGCGAGCAGTACTTC
TRBJ2-5	-	once	TRBV7-2	CASKRGVQETQYF	TGTGCCAGCAAACGAGGGGTACAAGAGACCCAGTACTTC
TRBJ2-7	-	-	TRBV18	CASSPIAYEQYF	TGTGCCAGCTCACCAATTGCCTACGAGCAGTACTTC